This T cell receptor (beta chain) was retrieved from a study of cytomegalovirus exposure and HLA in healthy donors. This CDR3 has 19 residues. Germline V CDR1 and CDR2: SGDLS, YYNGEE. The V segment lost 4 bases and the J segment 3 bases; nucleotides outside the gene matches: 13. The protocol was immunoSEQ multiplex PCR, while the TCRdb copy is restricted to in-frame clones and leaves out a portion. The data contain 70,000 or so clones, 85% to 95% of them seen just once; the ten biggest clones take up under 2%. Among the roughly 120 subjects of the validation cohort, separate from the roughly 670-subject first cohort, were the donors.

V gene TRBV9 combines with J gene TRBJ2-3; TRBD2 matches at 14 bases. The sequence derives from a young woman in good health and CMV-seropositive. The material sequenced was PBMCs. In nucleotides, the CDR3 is TGTGCCAGCAGCACCCCCGTCGGACTAGCGGGAGGTATAACAGATACGCAGTATTTT. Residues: CASSTPVGLAGGITDTQYF.